This T cell receptor (beta chain) was profiled in a study of shared clonotypes between healthy human individuals. Overall study findings and caveats: Clonotypes that were shared across a handful of donors made up 4% to 6% of naive CD4 clonotypes.

On this clone itself: Its antigen is not identified.

This CDR3 has 16 residues. V dropped 5 bases and J dropped 0; count of bases not matched to a gene: 6. The germline V gene encodes CDR1 SGHRS and CDR2 YFSETQ. Sequencing used immunoSEQ multiplex PCR; TCRdb keeps in-frame clones, though not all of them. The table records some 2 million clones, approximately 95% of them present only once. Material: naive CD4+ T cells sorted from blood. Subset in this sample: CD45RA+ positively selected. The rearrangement links TRBV5-1 to TRBJ1-3; TRBD1 agrees at 9 bases. This sequence was found in a man aged 18 to 30 in good health. CDR3 sequence: CASSWTGANSGNTIYF. The DNA of the CDR3 is TGCGCCAGCAGTTGGACAGGGGCCAACTCTGGAAACACCATATATTTT.